This T cell receptor (beta chain) was identified during a study of cytomegalovirus exposure and HLA in healthy donors. Study conclusions and caveats: A previous analysis found most TCR beta V segments productive roughly 87% or roughly 30% of the time. Several of the most significant clusters appeared, in a later analysis, to be linked to common viral pathogens.

A note on this clone: Its antigen is not identified.

A multiplex PCR was run with 60 Vbeta primers and 13 Jbeta primers. Profiled with immunoSEQ multiplex PCR; TCRdb holds only in-frame clones, not every one. This table holds about 180,000 clones, about two thirds found once. These donors counted as nominally healthy when sampled, but unrecorded immune exposures were likely. Germline V gives CDR1 SGHTA, CDR2 FQGTGA. Trimming left V 1 base short and J 5 bases short, with 8 bases between. CDR3 size: 14 residues. The sequence was obtained from a human donor in good health. The chain is built from TRBV7-3 and TRBJ2-2; D gene uncertain. The material sequenced was PBMCs. The CDR3 nucleotides read TGTGCCAGCAGCTTAAACTCCGCGACCGGGGAGCTGTTTTTT. Translated: CASSLNSATGELFF.